This T cell receptor beta chain was identified in a study of T cells in Graves' hyperthyroidism and ophthalmopathy. Amplification of TCR beta CDR3 regions was performed using RNA transcripts as template. The TCR CDR3 first-round RT-PCR relied on the HTBI primer set. TCRdb recomputed calls from the multiplex PCR reads with MiXCR, one row per CDR3 protein. This table holds roughly 280,000 distinct CDR3 sequences, 20% to 25% found once. A note on this clonotype: The germline gene is not matched at one end of the junction; a read error may be the cause.

Germline V gives CDR1 LNHDA, CDR2 SQIVND (reference sequence). The CDR3 contains 15 residues. The sequence was obtained from a man aged 30 to 39 with Graves' ophthalmopathy. Sequenced input: blood. The chain employs TRBV19 and TRBJ1-4; D possibly corresponds to TRBD1 (5 bases). The CDR3 coding sequence is TGTGCCAGTAGTCCAGGCCGCGGGGGGTATGAAGAACTGTTTTTT. Its protein is CASSPGRGGYEELFF.